This T cell receptor (beta chain) was documented in a study of metastatic and nonmetastatic thyroid tumors. The wider study: Repertoire data that came from the blood and tumor or nodule tissue of malignant and benign thyroid patients were compared. Study-level points and caveats: Across blood and tumor, TCR beta diversity in malignant thyroid tumors was reportedly significantly higher than in benign nodules.

V lost 6 bases, J lost 4 bases, and 9 bases stayed unmatched. The CDR3 is made up of 15 amino acids. Germline V gene sequence: CDR1 ENHRY, CDR2 SYGVKD. All patients reached thyroid surgery having received no treatment beforehand. Original handling: To classify distant metastasis in papillary thyroid cancer, a model was built from CDR3 differences across clinicopathological groups. TCRdb reassembled clones from the PCR reads with MiXCR. These V and J calls are TCRdb output, not the study's own analysis. The sample has 45,000 or so clones, about 4% seen once. This clone was found many times. Its specificity is unknown.

This rearrangement joins TRBV10-3 to TRBJ2-3, with TRBD1 matching 8 bases. Sequenced: blood. The clonotype originates from a female donor with papillary thyroid cancer or a benign thyroid nodule (not recorded which). Some clones in this sample may be carry-over from other donors' samples. The CDR3 region is CAIRETQGAPDTQYF. In DNA, the CDR3 is TGTGCCATCAGAGAAACCCAGGGGGCCCCAGATACGCAGTATTTT.